The sequence of this T cell receptor (beta chain) was determined in a study of T cells in Graves' hyperthyroidism and ophthalmopathy. Amplification yielded TCR beta CDR3 regions, with RNA transcripts as the source. The TCR CDR3 first-round RT-PCR relied on the HTBI primer set. A single record per CDR3 protein comes from TCRdb applying MiXCR to the multiplex PCR reads. This sample has roughly 400,000 distinct CDR3 sequences, with around 15% found just once. The CDR3 covers 13 residues. Trimming shortened V by 8 bases and J by 4 bases, and 12 bases separated the two germline ends. Per the germline V gene, CDR1 is WSHSY and CDR2 is SAAADI.

What was sequenced was blood. The receptor was derived from a man aged 45 to 65 with Graves' ophthalmopathy. This chain connects TRBV10-2 to TRBJ2-1; D is ambiguous. The CDR3 protein is CASFPAEYNEQFF. DNA of the CDR3: TGCGCCAGCTTCCCGGCGGAATACAATGAGCAGTTCTTC.